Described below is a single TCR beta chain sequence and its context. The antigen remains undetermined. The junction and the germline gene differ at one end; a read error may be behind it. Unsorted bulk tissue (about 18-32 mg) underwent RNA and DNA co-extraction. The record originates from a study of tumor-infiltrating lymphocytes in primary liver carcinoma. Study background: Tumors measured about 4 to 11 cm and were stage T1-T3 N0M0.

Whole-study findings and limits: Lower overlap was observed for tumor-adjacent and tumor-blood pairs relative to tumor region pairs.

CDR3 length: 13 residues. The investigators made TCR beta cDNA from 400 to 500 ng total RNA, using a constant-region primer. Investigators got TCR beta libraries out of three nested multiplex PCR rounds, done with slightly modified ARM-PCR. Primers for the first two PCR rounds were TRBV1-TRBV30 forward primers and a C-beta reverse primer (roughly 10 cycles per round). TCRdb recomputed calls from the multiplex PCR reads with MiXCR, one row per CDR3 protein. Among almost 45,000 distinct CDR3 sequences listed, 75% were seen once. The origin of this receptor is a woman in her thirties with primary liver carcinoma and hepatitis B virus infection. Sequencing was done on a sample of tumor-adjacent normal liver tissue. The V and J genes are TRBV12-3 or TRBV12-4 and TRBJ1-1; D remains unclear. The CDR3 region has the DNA TGTGCCAGTAGTCCGCCCGGGCGGTCTGAAACTTTCTTT. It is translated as CASSPPGRSETFF.